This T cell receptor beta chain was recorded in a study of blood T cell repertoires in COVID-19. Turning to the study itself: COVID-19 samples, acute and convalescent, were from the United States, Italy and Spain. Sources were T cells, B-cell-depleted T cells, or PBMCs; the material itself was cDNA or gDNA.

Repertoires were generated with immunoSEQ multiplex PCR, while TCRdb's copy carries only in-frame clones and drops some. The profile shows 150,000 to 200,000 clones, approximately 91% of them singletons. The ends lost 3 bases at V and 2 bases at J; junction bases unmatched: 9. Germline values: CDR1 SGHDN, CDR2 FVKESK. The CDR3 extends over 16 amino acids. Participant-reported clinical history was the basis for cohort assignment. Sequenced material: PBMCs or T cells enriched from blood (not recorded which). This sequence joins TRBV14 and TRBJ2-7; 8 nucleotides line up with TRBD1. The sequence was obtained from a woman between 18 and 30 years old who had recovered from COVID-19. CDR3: CASSQGWRQGTYEQYF. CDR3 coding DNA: TGTGCCAGCAGCCAGGGGTGGAGACAGGGGACCTACGAGCAGTACTTC.